These 8 T cell receptor beta chains share one sample of origin, sequenced in a study of cytomegalovirus exposure and HLA in healthy donors. Profiling relied on immunoSEQ multiplex PCR, and the TCRdb table lists in-frame clones only, not all of them. This table holds 300,000 to 450,000 clones, roughly 89% found once. Sequencing was carried out using PBMCs. The source is a woman under 30 in good health and CMV-seronegative.

V is TRBV29-1 and J is TRBJ2-1, with a weak D call TRBD2 (6 bases). Germline V gene data show CDR1 as SQVTM and CDR2 as ANQGSEA. The CDR3 runs to 15 residues. Trimming shortened V by 6 bases and J by 0 bases, and 15 bases separated the two germline ends. The CDR3 sequence is CSVPLSGDSYNEQFF. The CDR3 region has the DNA TGCAGCGTCCCGCTCTCGGGAGACTCCTACAATGAGCAGTTCTTC.

V is TRBV2 and J is TRBJ2-7, with TRBD2 matching 8 bases. CDR1 is SNHLY, CDR2 FYNNEI, per germline. The CDR3 contains 15 residues. With 1 base clipped from V and 4 bases from J, the junction kept 6 bases outside the gene matches. This CDR3 reads CASSEGAGGGYEQYF. The CDR3 DNA reads as TGTGCCAGCAGTGAAGGGGCGGGAGGAGGGTACGAGCAGTACTTC.

The DNA of the CDR3 is TGTGCCTGGAGTTGGGAGCGGGAGCTTAACGAGCAGTACTTC. It encodes CAWSWERELNEQYF. This rearrangement joins TRBV30 to TRBJ2-7, with 8 positions matching TRBD2. The V and J ends lost 2 bases and 5 bases, in that order; junction bases with no gene match: 8. From germline, CDR1 is GTSNPN and CDR2 SVGIG (reference sequence). The CDR3 totals 14 residues. The variable domain in full, with the rest retrieved from reference TRBV30 and TRBJ2-7, is SQTIHQWPATLVQPVGSPLSLECTVEGTSNPNLYWYRQAAGRGLQLLFYSVGIGQISSEVPQNLSASRPQDRQFILSSKKLLLSDSGFYLCAWSWERELNEQYFGPGTRLTVT.

The chain employs TRBV10-2 and TRBJ2-1, with D possibly being TRBD2 (6 bases). Trimming stripped 6 bases from V and 1 base from J, with 16 bases between. This CDR3 is built from 16 residues. Germline values: CDR1 WSHSY, CDR2 SAAADI. The CDR3 protein is CASRRGDLTSYNEQFF. CDR3 bases: TGCGCCAGCAGACGAGGGGACTTGACATCCTACAATGAGCAGTTCTTC.

The count of this clone is one. Here the CDR3 DNA reads TGTGCCAGCAGCTTAGTGTATAACGAGCAGTACTTC. It translates to CASSLVYNEQYF. This chain joins TRBV7-6 and TRBJ2-7; no clear D gene. Germline loops: CDR1 SGHVS, CDR2 FNYEAQ. CDR3 size: 12 residues. V lost 1 base and J lost 5, with 6 bases in between.

The V call is TRBV5-1, the J call TRBJ2-2, with 16 bases that match TRBD2. Unmatched junction bases numbered 10, after V lost 4 bases and J lost 4 bases. Germline V gene sequence: CDR1 SGHRS, CDR2 YFSETQ. The CDR3 has 19 amino acids. The CDR3 reads CASSRTPGLAGGRTGELFF. In DNA, the CDR3 is TGCGCCAGCAGCCGAACCCCGGGACTAGCGGGGGGGCGCACCGGGGAGCTGTTTTTT.

V usage is TRBV7-6 and J usage is TRBJ1-1; D perhaps matches TRBD1 (5 bases). V lost 5 bases and J 8 bases, leaving 18 bases between the germline ends. The CDR3 is 14 residues long. Germline CDR1 and CDR2: SGHVS and FNYEAQ. CDR3 coding DNA: TGTGCCAGCAGCGGGGGGAGCAGCCTAGTCGAAGCTTTCTTT. This translates into CASSGGSSLVEAFF.

This rearrangement joins TRBV27 to TRBJ2-5; D is possibly TRBD1 (5 bases). V lost 3 bases and J 4 bases, leaving 15 bases between the germline ends. The germline CDR1 and CDR2 sequences are MNHEY and SMNVEV (reference sequence). This CDR3 has 15 residues. The CDR3 DNA reads TGTGCCAGCAGTTTCCAGGCAGGCAGGGCAGAGACCCAGTACTTC. Translated, it gives CASSFQAGRAETQYF.